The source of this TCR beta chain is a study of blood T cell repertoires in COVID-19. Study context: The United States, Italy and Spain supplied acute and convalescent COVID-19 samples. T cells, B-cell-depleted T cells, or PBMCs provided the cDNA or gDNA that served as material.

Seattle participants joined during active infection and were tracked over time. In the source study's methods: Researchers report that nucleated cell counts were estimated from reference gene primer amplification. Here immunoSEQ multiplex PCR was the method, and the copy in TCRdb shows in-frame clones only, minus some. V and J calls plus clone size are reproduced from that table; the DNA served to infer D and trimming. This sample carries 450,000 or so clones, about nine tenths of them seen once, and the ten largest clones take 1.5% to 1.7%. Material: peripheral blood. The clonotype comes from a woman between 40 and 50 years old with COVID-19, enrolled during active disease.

The CDR3 DNA follows: TGTGCCAGCAGCCCCGACAGGGAGGCCGAAAAACTGTTTTTT. Translating it yields CASSPDREAEKLFF. This chain uses TRBV5-4 with TRBJ1-4; TRBD1 matches at 7 bases. This CDR3 has 14 amino acids. With V trimmed by 4 bases and J by 8 bases, 8 bases remained unmatched. Germline CDR1 SGHNT, CDR2 YYREEE (reference sequence).